This T cell receptor beta chain comes out of a study of CD8 T cells in Susac syndrome. Reverse transcription of roughly 0.5 to 1 ug RNA used random hexamers. TCRdb independently ran MiXCR on the immunoSEQ multiplex PCR reads; one entry per CDR3 protein. In the table there are roughly 140,000 distinct CDR3 sequences, around 96% of which are singletons. CDR1 is SQVTM and CDR2 is ANQGSEA in the germline V gene. CDR3 length: 13 amino acids. Trimming took 6 bases from V and 5 from J; bases not matched to a gene: 10. The sequence derives from a human donor with multiple sclerosis. The sequenced sample was CD8+ T cells from PBMCs. The chain has TRBV29-1 and TRBJ2-7; TRBD1 matches 7 bases. The CDR3 DNA reads TGCAGCGTCGCCCGGGACAGCAGCGACGAGCAGTACTTC. This encodes CSVARDSSDEQYF.